Listed here are 9 T cell receptor beta chains from one sample, sequenced in a study of identical twins. One entry per CDR3 protein results from TCRdb running MiXCR on the 5' RACE reads. The repertoire has 150,000 or so distinct CDR3 sequences, 3% to 4.5% of them found once; the top ten carry around 8%. The sample consisted of memory T cells sorted from blood. These receptors were obtained from a man younger than 35 in good health.

This clonotype was observed many times. The chain carries TRBV10-3 and TRBJ1-1; no reliable D call. The ends were cut back, 0 bases at V and 3 bases at J, with 11 bases in the middle. The CDR3 totals 15 residues. Germline CDR1 ENHRY, CDR2 SYGVKD. CDR3 amino acids: CAISESPGWDTEAFF. CDR3 nucleotide sequence: TGTGCCATCAGTGAGTCGCCGGGTTGGGACACTGAAGCTTTCTTT.

The sample holds many counts of this clonotype. In DNA, the CDR3 is TGTGCCAGCAGGGCACAGGGGGAAACAGATACGCAGTATTTT. Encoded protein: CASRAQGETDTQYF. The genes are TRBV3-1 and TRBJ2-3; 8 bases align to TRBD1. From germline, CDR1 is LGHDT and CDR2 YNNKEL (reference sequence). The CDR3 spans 14 residues. V gave up 6 bases and J gave up 3 bases; unmatched junction bases: 5.

The table lists this clonotype with many counts. The chain has TRBV6-2 or TRBV6-3 and TRBJ2-7, with a weak D call TRBD2 (6 bases). V dropped 0 bases and J dropped 4 bases, with 7 bases sitting between them. The germline V gene encodes CDR1 MNHEY and CDR2 SVGEGT. The CDR3 length is 13 residues. The CDR3 here is CASSYSREYEQYF. CDR3 DNA: TGTGCCAGCAGTTACTCTCGGGAGTACGAGCAGTACTTC.

As regards this clonotype: A much bigger clone sits one base away, suggesting this may be a read error. CDR3 in DNA: TGTGCCAGCAGATCGACCGCAGCAATACAAGAGACCCAGTTCTTC. Encoded protein: CASRSTAAIQETQFF. The chain is built from TRBV27 and TRBJ2-5; no clear D. The J call may not be correct, given that the DNA end is closer to TRBJ2-1. The length of the CDR3 is 15 residues. The V gene's germline CDR1 is MNHEY and CDR2 SMNVEV (reference sequence).

The table lists this clonotype with many counts. The chain's CDR3 is CASSLMGQNYGYTF. As DNA, the CDR3 is TGTGCCAGCAGTTTAATGGGACAGAACTATGGCTACACCTTC. V gene TRBV27 combines with J gene TRBJ1-2; the match to TRBD1 covers 7 bases. Germline values: CDR1 MNHEY, CDR2 SMNVEV (reference sequence). The ends lost 2 bases at V and 2 bases at J; junction bases unmatched: 2. There are 14 residues in the CDR3.

The sample holds many counts of this clonotype. The J gene is TRBJ2-3, the V gene TRBV24-1; D call uncertain. The germline V gene has CDR1 KGHDR and CDR2 SFDVKD. Trimming left V 7 bases short and J 2 bases short, with 3 bases between. The CDR3 length is 11 residues. CDR3 sequence (DNA): TGTGCCACCAGCGACACAGATACGCAGTATTTT. It translates to CATSDTDTQYF.

This clonotype was observed many times. J is TRBJ2-7 and V is TRBV10-3; D is perhaps TRBD2 (5 bases). Germline CDR1 and CDR2: ENHRY and SYGVKD. CDR3 length: 16 amino acids. The V gene lost 6 bases and the J gene lost 7 bases, with 25 bases spanning the gap. CDR3 in DNA: TGTGCCATCAGACCCCTTCGTGGTATACTCTCGGGGGAGCAGTACTTC. Its translation is CAIRPLRGILSGEQYF.

This clonotype was recorded many times. No conserved phenylalanine or tryptophan is present at the end of the CDR3, so a read error is the likely explanation. It is unclear where the CDR3 begins or ends on the DNA, so no DNA is shown, and the CDR3 is as TCRdb lists it. CDR3 sequence: CASSLDRV. The chain couples TRBV12-3 or TRBV12-4 to TRBJ2-4; the listed D gene, TRBD1, was not tested against the DNA. The CDR3 is made up of 8 amino acids, end residues included.

This clonotype was counted many times. The chain uses TRBV7-9 and TRBJ1-2; 9 bases match TRBD1. The CDR3 loop spans 17 amino acids. In germline, CDR1 is SEHNR, CDR2 FQNEAQ (reference sequence). Germline trimming cut 8 bases from V and 4 bases from J; bases unmatched to any gene: 17. CDR3 protein: CASCPGQGTGYPYGYTF. CDR3 DNA sequence: TGTGCCAGCTGTCCAGGACAGGGGACCGGATACCCCTATGGCTACACCTTC.